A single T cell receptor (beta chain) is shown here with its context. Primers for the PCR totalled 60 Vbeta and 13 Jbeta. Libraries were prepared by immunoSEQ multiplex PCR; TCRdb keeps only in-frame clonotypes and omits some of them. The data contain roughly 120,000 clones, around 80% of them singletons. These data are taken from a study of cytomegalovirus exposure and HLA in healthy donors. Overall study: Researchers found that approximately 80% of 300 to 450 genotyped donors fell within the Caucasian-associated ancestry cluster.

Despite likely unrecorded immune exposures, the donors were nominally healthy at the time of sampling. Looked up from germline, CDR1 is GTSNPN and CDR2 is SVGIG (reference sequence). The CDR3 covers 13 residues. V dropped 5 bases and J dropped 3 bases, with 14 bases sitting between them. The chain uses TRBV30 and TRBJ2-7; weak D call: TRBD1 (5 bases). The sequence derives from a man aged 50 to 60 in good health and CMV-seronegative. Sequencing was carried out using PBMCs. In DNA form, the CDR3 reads TGTGCCTGGTCTAGGGGTGGGGACTACGAGCAGTACTTC. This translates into CAWSRGGDYEQYF.